This T cell receptor beta chain was documented in a study of human T cells and chemical hapten exposure. The study's findings and limits: TCRs at high frequency, those above 1 in 1000, did not change with DPC sensitization.

V gave up 4 bases and J gave up 4 bases, with 11 bases separating them. There are 13 residues in the CDR3. The germline V gene has CDR1 MNHNS and CDR2 SASEGT. Comments on this clonotype: No antigen is known for it.

Time point specified: patch test 1, 2 weeks after DPC sensitization. Treatment denoted: therapeutic diphenylcyclopropenone sensitization with weekly scalp DPC. TCRdb ran MiXCR on the RACE reads and lists one entry per CDR3 protein. The sample contains 90,000 to 120,000 distinct CDR3 sequences, 9.5% to 12% of which appear only once. The rearrangement links TRBV6-1 to TRBJ2-7; maybe TRBD1 (5 bases). The material was whole blood, obtained in connection with sensitization to the hapten diphenylcyclopropenone (DPC). This receptor was identified in a woman aged 40 to 50 with alopecia areata. Some clones in this sample may be carry-over from other donors' samples. The CDR3: CASSGRGTYEQYF. The CDR3 region has the DNA TGTGCCAGCAGTGGAAGGGGCACGTACGAGCAGTACTTC.